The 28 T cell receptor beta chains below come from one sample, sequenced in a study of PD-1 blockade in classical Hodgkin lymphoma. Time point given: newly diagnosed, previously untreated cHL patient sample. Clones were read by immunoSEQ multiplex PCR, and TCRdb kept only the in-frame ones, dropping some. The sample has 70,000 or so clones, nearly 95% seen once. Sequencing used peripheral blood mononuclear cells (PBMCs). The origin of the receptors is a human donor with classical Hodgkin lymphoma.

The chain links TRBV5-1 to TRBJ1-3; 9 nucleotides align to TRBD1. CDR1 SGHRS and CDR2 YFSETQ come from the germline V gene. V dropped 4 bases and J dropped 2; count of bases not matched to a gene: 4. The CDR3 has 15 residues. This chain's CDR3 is CASSPDRGAGNTIYF. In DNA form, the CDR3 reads TGCGCCAGCAGCCCGGACAGGGGCGCTGGAAACACCATATATTTT.

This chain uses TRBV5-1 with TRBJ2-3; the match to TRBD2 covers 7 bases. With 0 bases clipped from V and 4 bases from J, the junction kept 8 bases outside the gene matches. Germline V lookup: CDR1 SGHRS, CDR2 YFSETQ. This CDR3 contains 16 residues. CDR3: CASSLAGLGRADTQYF. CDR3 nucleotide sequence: TGCGCCAGCAGCTTGGCCGGACTGGGGAGGGCAGATACGCAGTATTTT.

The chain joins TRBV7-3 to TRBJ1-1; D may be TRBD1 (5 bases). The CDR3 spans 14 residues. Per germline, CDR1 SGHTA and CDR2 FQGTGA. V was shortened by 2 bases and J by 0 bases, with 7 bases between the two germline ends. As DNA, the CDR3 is TGTGCCAGCAGCTTAGGGGGATTGAACACTGAAGCTTTCTTT. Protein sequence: CASSLGGLNTEAFF.

The CDR3 here is CASDEGYTEAFF. Written as DNA, the CDR3 is TGTGCTAGTGACGAGGGGTACACTGAAGCTTTCTTT. The chain recombines TRBV12-5 with TRBJ1-1; possibly TRBD1 for D (5 bases). V was cut by 7 bases and J by 3 bases, with 9 bases left in between. Per the germline V gene, CDR1 is LGHNT and CDR2 is FRNRAP. The CDR3 contains 12 residues.

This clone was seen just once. The CDR3 is CASSHSGDRDEKLFF. As DNA, the CDR3 is TGTGCCAGCAGCCACTCGGGGGACAGGGATGAAAAACTGTTTTTT. The chain combines TRBV6-5 with TRBJ1-4, with 9 bases that match TRBD1. CDR3 length equals 15 residues. Germline V gene data show CDR1 as MNHEY and CDR2 as SVGAGI. The ends lost 6 bases at V and 6 bases at J; junction bases unmatched: 8.

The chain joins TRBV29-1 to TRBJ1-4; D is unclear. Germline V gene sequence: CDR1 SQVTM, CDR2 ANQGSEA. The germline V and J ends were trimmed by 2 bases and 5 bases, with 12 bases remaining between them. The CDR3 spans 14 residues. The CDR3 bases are TGCAGCGTTGAAATGCGGAGTCCCAATGAAAAACTGTTTTTT. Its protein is CSVEMRSPNEKLFF.

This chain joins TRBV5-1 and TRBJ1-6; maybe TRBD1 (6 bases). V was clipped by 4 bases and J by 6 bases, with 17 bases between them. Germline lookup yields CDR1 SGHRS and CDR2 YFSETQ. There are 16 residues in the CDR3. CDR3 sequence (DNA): TGCGCCAGCAGCCCGGGGGCCGGGGGAGGTAATTCACCCCTCCACTTT. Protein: CASSPGAGGGNSPLHF. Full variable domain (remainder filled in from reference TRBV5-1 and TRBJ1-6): KAGVTQTPRYLIKTRGQQVTLSCSPISGHRSVSWYQQTPGQGLQFLFEYFSETQRNKGNFPGRFSGRQFSNSRSEMNVSTLELGDSALYLCASSPGAGGGNSPLHFGNGTRLTVT.

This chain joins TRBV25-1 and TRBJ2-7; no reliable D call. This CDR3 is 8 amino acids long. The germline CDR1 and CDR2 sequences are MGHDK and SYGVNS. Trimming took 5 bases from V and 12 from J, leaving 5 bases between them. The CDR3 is CASSPRYF. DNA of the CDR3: TGTGCCAGCAGTCCACGGTACTTC.

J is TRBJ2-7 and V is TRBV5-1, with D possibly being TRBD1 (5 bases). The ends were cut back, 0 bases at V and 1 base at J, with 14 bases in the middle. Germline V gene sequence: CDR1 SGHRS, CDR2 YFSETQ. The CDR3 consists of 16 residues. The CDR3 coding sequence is TGCGCCAGCAGCTTGGCCATTTCGACAGTATCCTACGAGCAGTACTTC. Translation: CASSLAISTVSYEQYF.

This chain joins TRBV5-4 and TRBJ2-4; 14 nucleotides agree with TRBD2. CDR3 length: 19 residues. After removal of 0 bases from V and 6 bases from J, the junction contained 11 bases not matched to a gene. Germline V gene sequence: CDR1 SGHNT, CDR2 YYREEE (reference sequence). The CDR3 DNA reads TGTGCCAGCAGCTTGGGGGGACTAGCGGGAGTCCTCGGTTTAAACATTCAGTACTTC. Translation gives CASSLGGLAGVLGLNIQYF.

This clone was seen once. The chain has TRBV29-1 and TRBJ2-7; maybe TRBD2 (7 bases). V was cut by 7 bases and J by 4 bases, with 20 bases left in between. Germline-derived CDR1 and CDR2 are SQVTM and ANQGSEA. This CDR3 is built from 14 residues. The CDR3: CSALGLGGAYEQYF. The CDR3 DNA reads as TGCAGCGCCCTAGGTCTTGGGGGGGCGTACGAGCAGTACTTC.

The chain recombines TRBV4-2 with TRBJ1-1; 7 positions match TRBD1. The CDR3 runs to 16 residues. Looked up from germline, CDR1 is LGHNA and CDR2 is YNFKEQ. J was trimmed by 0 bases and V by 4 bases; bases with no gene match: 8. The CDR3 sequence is CASSRQGGGMNTEAFF. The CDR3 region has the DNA TGTGCCAGCAGCCGACAGGGTGGGGGAATGAACACTGAAGCTTTCTTT.

The CDR3 here is CASSPREGWGYTF. CDR3 nucleotide sequence: TGTGCCAGCAGCCCCCGGGAAGGGTGGGGCTACACCTTC. V is TRBV7-8 and J is TRBJ1-2; the D is unclear. The CDR3 is 13 residues long. The germline V gene has CDR1 SGHVS and CDR2 FQNEAQ. V was clipped by 5 bases and J by 8 bases, with 15 bases between them.

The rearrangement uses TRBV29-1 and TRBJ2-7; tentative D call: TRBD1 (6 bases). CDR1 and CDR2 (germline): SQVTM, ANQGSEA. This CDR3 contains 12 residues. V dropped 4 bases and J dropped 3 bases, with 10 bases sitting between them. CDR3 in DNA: TGCAGCGTTGGTATAGGGGGCTACGAGCAGTACTTC. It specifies CSVGIGGYEQYF.

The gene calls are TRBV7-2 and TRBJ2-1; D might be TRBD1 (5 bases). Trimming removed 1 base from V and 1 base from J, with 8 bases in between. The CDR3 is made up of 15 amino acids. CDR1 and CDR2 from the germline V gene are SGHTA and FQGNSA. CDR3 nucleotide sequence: TGTGCCAGCAGCTTAGGGACAAATTCCTACAATGAGCAGTTCTTC. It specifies CASSLGTNSYNEQFF.

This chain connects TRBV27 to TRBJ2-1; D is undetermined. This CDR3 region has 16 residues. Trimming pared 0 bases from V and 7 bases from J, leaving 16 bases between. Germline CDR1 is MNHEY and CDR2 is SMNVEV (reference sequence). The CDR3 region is CASSLSLTLGFNEQFF. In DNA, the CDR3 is TGTGCCAGCAGTTTATCGTTGACTCTGGGGTTTAATGAGCAGTTCTTC.

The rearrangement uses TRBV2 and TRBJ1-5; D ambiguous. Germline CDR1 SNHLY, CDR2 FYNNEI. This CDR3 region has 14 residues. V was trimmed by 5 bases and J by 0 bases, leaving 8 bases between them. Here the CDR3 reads CASSPEYSNQPQHF. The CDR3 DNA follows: TGTGCCAGCAGTCCTGAATATAGCAATCAGCCCCAGCATTTT.

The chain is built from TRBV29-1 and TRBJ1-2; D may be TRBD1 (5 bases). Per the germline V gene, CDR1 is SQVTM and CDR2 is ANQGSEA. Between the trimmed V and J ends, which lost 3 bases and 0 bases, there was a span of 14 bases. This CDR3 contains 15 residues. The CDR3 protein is CSVDLGVSPNYGYTF. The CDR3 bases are TGCAGCGTTGATTTGGGGGTTAGCCCTAACTATGGCTACACCTTC.

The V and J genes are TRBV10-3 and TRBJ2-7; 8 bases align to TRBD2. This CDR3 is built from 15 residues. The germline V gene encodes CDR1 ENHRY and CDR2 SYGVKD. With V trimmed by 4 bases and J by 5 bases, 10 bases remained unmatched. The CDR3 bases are TGTGCCATCAGTGGTTTCCAGCGGGAGAGCCACGAGCAGTACTTC. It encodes CAISGFQRESHEQYF.

CDR3 region: CSASIPQTQYF. CDR3 in DNA: TGCAGTGCTAGTATCCCACAGACCCAGTACTTC. The chain links TRBV20-1 to TRBJ2-5; D uncertain. Germline V gene lookup returns CDR1 DFQATT and CDR2 SNEGSKA (reference sequence). Between the trimmed V and J ends, which lost 3 bases and 6 bases, there was a span of 8 bases. The CDR3 spans 11 residues.

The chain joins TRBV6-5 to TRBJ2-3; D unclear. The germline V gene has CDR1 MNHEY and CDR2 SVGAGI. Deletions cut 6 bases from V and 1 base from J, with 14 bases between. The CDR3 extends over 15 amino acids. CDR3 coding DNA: TGTGCCAGCAGGCCCACTCTGCAGGGCACAGATACGCAGTATTTT. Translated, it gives CASRPTLQGTDTQYF.

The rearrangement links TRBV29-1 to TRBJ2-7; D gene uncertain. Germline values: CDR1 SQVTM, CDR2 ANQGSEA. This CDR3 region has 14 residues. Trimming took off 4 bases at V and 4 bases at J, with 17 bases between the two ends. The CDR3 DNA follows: TGCAGCGTTGCCCCTAAACTTTCCCTATACGAGCAGTACTTC. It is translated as CSVAPKLSLYEQYF.

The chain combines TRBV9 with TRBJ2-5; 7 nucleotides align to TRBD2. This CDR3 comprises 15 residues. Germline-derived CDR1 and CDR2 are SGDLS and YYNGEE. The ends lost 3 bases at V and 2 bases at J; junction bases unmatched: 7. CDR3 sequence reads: CASSGTTGRQETQYF. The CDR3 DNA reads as TGTGCCAGCAGCGGAACGACCGGGAGGCAAGAGACCCAGTACTTC.

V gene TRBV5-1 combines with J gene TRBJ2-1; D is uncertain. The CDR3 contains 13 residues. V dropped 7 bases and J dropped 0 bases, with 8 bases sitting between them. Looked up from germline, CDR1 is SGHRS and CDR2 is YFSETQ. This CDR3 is CASGTSSYNEQFF. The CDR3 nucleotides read TGCGCCAGCGGTACCAGCTCCTACAATGAGCAGTTCTTC.

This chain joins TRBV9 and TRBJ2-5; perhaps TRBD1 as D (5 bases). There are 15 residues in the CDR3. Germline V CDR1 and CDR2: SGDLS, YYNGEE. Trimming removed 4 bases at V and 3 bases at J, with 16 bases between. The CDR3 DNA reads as TGTGCCAGCAGCACCCTAGGGGCGTCGGAAGAGACCCAGTACTTC. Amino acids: CASSTLGASEETQYF.

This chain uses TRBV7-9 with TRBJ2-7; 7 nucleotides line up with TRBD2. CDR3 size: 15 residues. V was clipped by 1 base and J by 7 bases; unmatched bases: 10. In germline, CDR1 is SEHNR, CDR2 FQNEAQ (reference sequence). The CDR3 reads CASSLGGEGVREQYF. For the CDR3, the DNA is TGTGCCAGCAGCTTAGGAGGGGAGGGAGTTCGGGAGCAGTACTTC.

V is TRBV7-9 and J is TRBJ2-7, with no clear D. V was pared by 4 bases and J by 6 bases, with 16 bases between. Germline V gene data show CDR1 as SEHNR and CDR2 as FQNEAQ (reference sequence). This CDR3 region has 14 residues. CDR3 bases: TGTGCCAGCAGCTCACCCGGACCAAGCAGCGAGCAGTACTTC. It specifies CASSSPGPSSEQYF.

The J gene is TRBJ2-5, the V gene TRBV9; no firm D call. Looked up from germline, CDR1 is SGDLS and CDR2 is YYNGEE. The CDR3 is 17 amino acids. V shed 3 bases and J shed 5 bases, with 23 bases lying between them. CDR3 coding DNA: TGTGCCAGCAGCGACCCCTTGGCAACCTCGGCTCAGGAGACCCAGTACTTC. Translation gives CASSDPLATSAQETQYF.